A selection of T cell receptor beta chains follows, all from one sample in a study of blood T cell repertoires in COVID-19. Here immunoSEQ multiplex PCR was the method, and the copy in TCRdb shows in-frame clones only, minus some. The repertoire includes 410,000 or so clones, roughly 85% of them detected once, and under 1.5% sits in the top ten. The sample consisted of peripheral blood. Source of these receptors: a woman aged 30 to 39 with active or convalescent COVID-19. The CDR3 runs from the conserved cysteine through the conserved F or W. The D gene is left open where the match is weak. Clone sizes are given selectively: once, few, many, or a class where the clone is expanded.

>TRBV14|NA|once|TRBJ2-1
TGTGCCAGCAGCCCTGCATGGGCAGGGCTTTTGTACAATGAGCAGTTCTTC
CASSPAWAGLLYNEQFF
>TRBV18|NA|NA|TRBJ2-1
TGTGCCAGCTCACCACCGAGGGACATTTACAATGAGCAGTTCTTC
CASSPPRDIYNEQFF
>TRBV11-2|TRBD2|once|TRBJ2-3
TGTGCCAGCAGCCGACCCCCCAGCGGGGCCCTCAGGAATACGCAGTATTTT
CASSRPPSGALRNTQYF
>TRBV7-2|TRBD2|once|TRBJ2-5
TGTGCCAGCAGATTCGGACTAGCGGACGCGGAGACCCAGTACTTC
CASRFGLADAETQYF
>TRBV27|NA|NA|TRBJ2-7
TGTGCCAGCAGTCCCCAGAAAACCTACGAGCAGTACTTC
CASSPQKTYEQYF
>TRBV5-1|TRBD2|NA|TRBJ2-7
TGCGCCAGCAGCTTGGGTCCGGGAGGGCCCTACGAGCAGTACTTC
CASSLGPGGPYEQYF
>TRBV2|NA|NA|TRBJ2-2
TGTGCCAGCAGTGAACATCCGGAGAGGGGGGAGCTGTTTTTT
CASSEHPERGELFF
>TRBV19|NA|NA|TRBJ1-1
TGTGCCAGTAGGGCTAAAGGGAGCACTGAAGCTTTCTTT
CASRAKGSTEAFF
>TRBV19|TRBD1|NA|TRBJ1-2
TGTGCCAGTAGCCACCGGGACAGTAATGGCTACACCTTC
CASSHRDSNGYTF
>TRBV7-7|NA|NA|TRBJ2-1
TGTGCCAGCGCAATTGAGACGGGAGCCTACAATGAGCAGTTCTTC
CASAIETGAYNEQFF
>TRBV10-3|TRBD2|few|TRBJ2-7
TGTGCCATCAGTGACCGTAGCCTAGTGACTAGCGGGAGTGAGGAGCAGTACTTC
CAISDRSLVTSGSEEQYF
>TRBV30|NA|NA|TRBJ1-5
TGTGCCTGGAGCGCGGGGGCTCAGCCCCAGCATTTT
CAWSAGAQPQHF
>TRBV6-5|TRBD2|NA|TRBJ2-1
TGTGCCAGCAGCCAGATTGCGGGGGGACCGAATGAGCAGTTCTTC
CASSQIAGGPNEQFF
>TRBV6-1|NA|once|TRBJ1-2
TGTGCCAGCAGTGAAGCGTTATTGGGCAGGGAAGACTATGGCTACACCTTC
CASSEALLGREDYGYTF
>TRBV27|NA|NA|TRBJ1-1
TGTGCCAGCAGTTTCTTGTTGACGGGAGGGAACACTGAAGCTTTCTTT
CASSFLLTGGNTEAFF
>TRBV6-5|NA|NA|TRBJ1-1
TGTGCCAGCAGTTACTCGCAGGGGAACACTGAAGCTTTCTTT
CASSYSQGNTEAFF
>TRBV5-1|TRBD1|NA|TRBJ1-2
TGCGCCAGCAGCTTGGGACAGGGGGCGGATGGCTACACCTTC
CASSLGQGADGYTF
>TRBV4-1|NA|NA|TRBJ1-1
TGCGCCAGCAGCCAAGGCTTCAGAGACATGAACACTGAAGCTTTCTTT
CASSQGFRDMNTEAFF
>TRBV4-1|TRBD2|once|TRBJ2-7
TGCGCCAGCAGCCAGTCAGAGGGCATTCGGGGGGTATACGAGCAGTACTTC
CASSQSEGIRGVYEQYF
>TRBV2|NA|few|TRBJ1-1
TGTGCCAGCAGTGAGGGTAGAGGGCGGGCTGAAGCTTTCTTT
CASSEGRGRAEAFF
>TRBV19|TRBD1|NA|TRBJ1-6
TGTGCCAGTAGTAGGACAGGGGGCTCGAATTCACCCCTCCACTTT
CASSRTGGSNSPLHF
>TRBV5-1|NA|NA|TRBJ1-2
TGCGCCAGCAGCTTGGAGCGAGCGGGCTACACCTTC
CASSLERAGYTF
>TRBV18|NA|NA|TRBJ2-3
TGTGCCAGCTCACCCAACGCCCTAGATTCGGATACGCAGTATTTT
CASSPNALDSDTQYF
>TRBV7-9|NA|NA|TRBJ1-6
TGTGCCAGCAGCTCCTGTACCTATAATTCACCCCTCCACTTT
CASSSCTYNSPLHF
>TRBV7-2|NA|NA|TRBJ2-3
TGTGCCAGCAGCTTACGGAGTGGTGTAGATACGCAGTATTTT
CASSLRSGVDTQYF
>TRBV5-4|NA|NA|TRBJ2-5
TGTGCCAGCAGCTTGACTGGTGCTGGTGAAGAGACCCAGTACTTC
CASSLTGAGEETQYF
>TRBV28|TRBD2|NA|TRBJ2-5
TGTGCCAGCACTCTAGGGGGACTAGCGGGAGGTTGGGAGACCCAGTACTTC
CASTLGGLAGGWETQYF
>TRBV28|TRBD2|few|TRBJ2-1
TGTGCCAGCAGTTTTGGAGCGGGGAGCTCCTACAATGAGCAGTTCTTC
CASSFGAGSSYNEQFF
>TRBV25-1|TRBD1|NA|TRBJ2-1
TGTGCCAGCAGTGCCACGACGACAGGGGAGCAGTTCTTC
CASSATTTGEQFF
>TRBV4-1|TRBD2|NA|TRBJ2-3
TGCGCCAGCAGCCAGACTAGCGGGGGGACAGATACGCAGTATTTT
CASSQTSGGTDTQYF
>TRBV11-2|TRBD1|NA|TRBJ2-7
TGTGCCAGCAGCCCGAGGGACAGGGCGACCTACGAGCAGTACTTC
CASSPRDRATYEQYF
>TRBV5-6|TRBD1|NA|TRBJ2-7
TGTGCCAGCAGCCCCGTGGGACAGCGAGACGAGCAGTACTTC
CASSPVGQRDEQYF
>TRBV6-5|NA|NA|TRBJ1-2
TGTGCCAGCAGTTACAGGGGGGGAGAGGCTAACTATGGCTACACCTTC
CASSYRGGEANYGYTF
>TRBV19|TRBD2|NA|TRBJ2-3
TGTGCCAGAGCCGGGACTAGCGGGGCCGTAGGTCCAGATACGCAGTATTTT
CARAGTSGAVGPDTQYF
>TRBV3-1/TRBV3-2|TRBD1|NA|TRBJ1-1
TGTGCCAGCAGCAAACGGGACAGCCAGAGTGAAGCTTTCTTT
CASSKRDSQSEAFF
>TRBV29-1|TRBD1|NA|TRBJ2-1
TGCAGCGTTGAAATAAGAAACTTGGACAGGGGGGCCTACAATGAGCAGTTCTTC
CSVEIRNLDRGAYNEQFF
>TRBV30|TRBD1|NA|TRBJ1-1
TGTGCCTGGAGTTCCTGGGACAGTTTGAACACTGAAGCTTTCTTT
CAWSSWDSLNTEAFF
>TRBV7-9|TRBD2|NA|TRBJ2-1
TGTGCCAGCAGCTTAGATAGCGGTAGCGGGAGCTCCTACAATGAGCAGTTCTTC
CASSLDSGSGSSYNEQFF
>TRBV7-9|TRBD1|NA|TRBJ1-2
TGTGCCAGCAGCCGTGGGACAGAAGTACATGGCTACACCTTC
CASSRGTEVHGYTF
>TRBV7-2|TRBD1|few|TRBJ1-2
TGTGCCAGCAGCTTAGAGAGACAGGGGTTCCATGGCTACACCTTC
CASSLERQGFHGYTF
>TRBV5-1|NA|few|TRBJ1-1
TGCGCCAGCAGCTCCTCCGGGTTTGGTGATGCTTTCTTT
CASSSSGFGDAFF
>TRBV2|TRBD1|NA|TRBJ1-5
TGTGCCAGCAGGGTGGACAGGGTCAATCAGCCCCAGCATTTT
CASRVDRVNQPQHF
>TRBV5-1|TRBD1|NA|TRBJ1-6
TGCGCCAGCAGCCTCACACCGACAGGGCACAATTCACCCCTCCACTTT
CASSLTPTGHNSPLHF
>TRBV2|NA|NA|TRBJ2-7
TGTGCCAGCAGTCCTACGTTCTTCGGCGAGCAGTACTTC
CASSPTFFGEQYF
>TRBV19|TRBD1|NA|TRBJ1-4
TGTGCCAGTAGTATAGCACTGGGACAGGGGGTTGCAACTAATGAAAAACTGTTTTTT
CASSIALGQGVATNEKLFF
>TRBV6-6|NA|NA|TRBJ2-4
TGTGCCAGCAGGGGGGACACGATTCAGTACTTC
CASRGDTIQYF
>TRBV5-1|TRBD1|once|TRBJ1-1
TGCGCCAGCAGCTTGGGGACAGGGGGCGCGGTCTTTGAAGCTTTCTTT
CASSLGTGGAVFEAFF
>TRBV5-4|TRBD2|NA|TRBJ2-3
TGTGCCAGCAGCTTGTCGGCGGGAGGGCGCACAGATACGCAGTATTTT
CASSLSAGGRTDTQYF
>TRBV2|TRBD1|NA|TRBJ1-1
TGTGCCAGCAGTAGCGAAGGAGGCGACAGGGGGACTGAAGCTTTCTTT
CASSSEGGDRGTEAFF
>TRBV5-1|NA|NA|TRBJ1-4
TGCGCCAGCAGCCCGCAGGGAGGTGAAAAACTGTTTTTT
CASSPQGGEKLFF
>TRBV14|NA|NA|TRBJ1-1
TGTGCCAGCAGCCAAGATTTGATTCCACGGTTTGAAGCTTTCTTT
CASSQDLIPRFEAFF